This T cell receptor beta chain was profiled in a study of blood T cell repertoires in COVID-19. Study as a whole: Nucleic acid was either cDNA or gDNA, and it came from T cells, B-cell-depleted T cells, or PBMCs.

Germline trimming cut 8 bases from V and 3 bases from J; bases unmatched to any gene: 7. CDR1 is MNHEY, CDR2 SVGAGI, per germline. This CDR3 has 15 residues. Original methodology: From reference gene primer amplification, estimates of nucleated cell counts were derived. Sequencing used immunoSEQ multiplex PCR; TCRdb keeps in-frame clones, though not all of them. V and J calls and clone size are given by that table; D and trimming were obtained from the DNA. The profile covers around 100,000 clones, with 70% to 90% appearing a single time and 13% taken by the ten largest. Specimen: peripheral blood. This chain links TRBV6-5 with TRBJ1-1; 12 bases map to TRBD1. This TCR came from a man between 45 and 60 years old with active or convalescent COVID-19. The CDR3, as DNA: TGTGCCAGCCGTAGGGGACAGGGGGCCTACACTGAAGCTTTCTTT. Its translation: CASRRGQGAYTEAFF.